These 29 T cell receptor beta chains were sequenced from one sample in a study of cytomegalovirus exposure and HLA in healthy donors. The PCR used 60 Vbeta and 13 Jbeta primers. Generated by immunoSEQ multiplex PCR, the TCRdb table keeps only in-frame clones and is missing some. The sample holds some 200,000 clones, roughly 8.7% seen once. The specimen sequenced was PBMCs. These TCRs come from a woman in her 30s in good health and CMV-seropositive.

The chain joins TRBV6-1 to TRBJ2-7, with TRBD2 matching over 7 bases. Trimming took 10 bases from V and 4 from J; bases not matched to a gene: 13. The V gene's germline CDR1 is MNHNS and CDR2 SASEGT. The CDR3 is 14 residues long. The DNA of the CDR3 is TGTGCCATCACGCGGGAGAGGGGAGGGTACGAGCAGTACTTC. Translation: CAITRERGGYEQYF.

The chain combines TRBV10-1 with TRBJ1-1; 7 nucleotides match TRBD1. Germline V lookup: CDR1 WNHNN, CDR2 SYGVQD (reference sequence). The V segment lost 1 base and the J segment 0 bases; nucleotides outside the gene matches: 11. The CDR3 has 18 residues. CDR3 sequence: CASSEYRRAGGLNTEAFF. In DNA, the CDR3 is TGCGCCAGCAGTGAGTATCGCCGGGCAGGGGGACTGAACACTGAAGCTTTCTTT.

This clone was seen a few times. This chain links TRBV6-4 with TRBJ1-2; 10 bases agree with TRBD1. V lost 4 bases to trimming and J lost 0 bases; unmatched junction nucleotides: 8. This CDR3 is 17 amino acids long. The germline CDR1 and CDR2 sequences are MRHNA and SNTAGT. The CDR3 loop is CASSGGQGVAPNYGYTF. The CDR3 DNA reads TGTGCCAGCAGTGGTGGACAGGGGGTTGCCCCTAACTATGGCTACACCTTC.

This clone has more than one count but fewer than ten. CDR3 region: CASSLELAGVGGTQYF. The CDR3 DNA reads TGTGCCAGCAGCTTGGAACTAGCGGGAGTGGGAGGGACCCAGTACTTC. This chain connects TRBV5-4 to TRBJ2-5; 11 positions agree with TRBD2. This CDR3 region has 16 residues. The V gene end was trimmed by 0 bases and the J gene end by 7 bases; junction bases not matched to a gene: 8. Germline V gene data show CDR1 as SGHNT and CDR2 as YYREEE (reference sequence).

This clone was observed a few times. This chain links TRBV5-1 with TRBJ2-5; TRBD1 matches 9 bases. Germline CDR1 and CDR2: SGHRS and YFSETQ. The V gene end was trimmed by 4 bases and the J gene end by 4 bases; junction bases not matched to a gene: 5. The CDR3 is 14 residues long. The CDR3 DNA reads TGCGCCAGCAGCGTTACAGGGGGCGGAGAGACCCAGTACTTC. Its protein product is CASSVTGGGETQYF.

The V and J genes are TRBV7-9 and TRBJ2-1; possibly TRBD2 for D (5 bases). Germline V gene sequence: CDR1 SEHNR, CDR2 FQNEAQ (reference sequence). V dropped 1 base and J dropped 8 bases, with 9 bases sitting between them. CDR3 length equals 13 residues. The DNA for the CDR3 is TGTGCCAGCAGCTTAGAAGGGCGGGATGAGCAGTTCTTC. Its translation: CASSLEGRDEQFF.

The rearrangement links TRBV7-6 to TRBJ1-3; D gene uncertain. Germline V lookup: CDR1 SGHVS, CDR2 FNYEAQ. The CDR3 length is 11 residues. Between the trimmed V and J ends, which lost 8 bases and 4 bases, there was a span of 6 bases. Here the CDR3 reads CASSKGNTIYF. The CDR3 DNA follows: TGTGCCAGCTCTAAGGGAAACACCATATATTTT.

This clone was observed a handful of times. The chain employs TRBV19 and TRBJ1-2, with D tentatively TRBD1 (6 bases). Per the germline V gene, CDR1 is LNHDA and CDR2 is SQIVND (reference sequence). The CDR3 covers 12 residues. The V and J ends lost 4 bases and 7 bases respectively, with 10 bases between them. The CDR3 bases are TGTGCCAGTAGTACGAACAGGGTTGGCTACACCTTC. It yields the protein CASSTNRVGYTF.

This clone was seen only a few times. The CDR3 coding sequence is TGTGCCAGCAGCTCCTGGGGGGGGGTAGACGGCTACACCTTC. Residues: CASSSWGGVDGYTF. The chain links TRBV5-5 to TRBJ1-2; a possible D gene is TRBD1 (5 bases). This CDR3 is 14 amino acids long. The ends were cut back, 3 bases at V and 8 bases at J, with 17 bases in the middle. Germline V gene data show CDR1 as SGHKS and CDR2 as YYEKEE (reference sequence).

In this sample, this clone turned up a few times. The V gene is TRBV15, the J gene TRBJ1-2; TRBD1 matches 7 bases. Trimming took 4 bases from V and 6 from J; bases not matched to a gene: 8. Germline V gives CDR1 LNHNV, CDR2 YYDKDF (reference sequence). The CDR3 length is 14 residues. CDR3 DNA sequence: TGTGCCACCAGCACCTGGGACAGTCGCCATGGCTACACCTTC. This encodes CATSTWDSRHGYTF.

The chain uses TRBV11-2 and TRBJ2-3, with 9 nucleotides matching TRBD2. J gave up 6 bases and V 6 bases, and 22 bases lay outside the gene matches. The CDR3 loop spans 19 amino acids. The germline V gene has CDR1 SGHAT and CDR2 FQNNGV. CDR3: CASSMGGTRGGRAPDTQYF. DNA of the CDR3: TGTGCCAGCAGTATGGGAGGGACGAGGGGCGGGAGGGCCCCCGATACGCAGTATTTT. The full variable domain, in which reference TRBV11-2 and TRBJ2-3 provide the parts outside the CDR3, is EAGVAQSPRYKIIEKRQSVAFWCNPISGHATLYWYQQILGQGPKLLIQFQNNGVVDDSQLPKDRFSAERLKGVDSTLKIQPAKLEDSAVYLCASSMGGTRGGRAPDTQYFGPGTRLTVL.

The table lists this clone with a few counts. The chain links TRBV18 to TRBJ2-1, with D perhaps matching TRBD2 (6 bases). This CDR3 spans 14 amino acids. Between the trimmed V and J ends, which lost 1 base and 10 bases, there was a span of 14 bases. Germline V gives CDR1 KGHSH, CDR2 LQKENI. Written as DNA, the CDR3 is TGTGCCAGCTCACCACTGGCTAGCGTTATGGAGCAGTTCTTC. Its protein product is CASSPLASVMEQFF.

This clone was recorded a few times. The CDR3 sequence: CASRGWDEGYTF. For the CDR3, the DNA is TGTGCCAGTAGGGGTTGGGATGAGGGCTACACCTTC. The rearrangement uses TRBV25-1 and TRBJ1-2, with a weak D call TRBD1 (5 bases). Trimming took 9 bases from V and 8 from J, leaving 16 bases between them. The CDR3 length is 12 residues. CDR1 is MGHDK and CDR2 is SYGVNS in the germline V gene.

The chain has TRBV29-1 and TRBJ1-1; D call uncertain. Trimming cost V 4 bases and J 1 base, with 13 bases left between them. CDR1 SQVTM and CDR2 ANQGSEA come from the germline V gene. This CDR3 contains 14 residues. CDR3: CSVVSPGGNTEAFF. The CDR3 bases are TGCAGCGTTGTCTCCCCGGGTGGGAACACTGAAGCTTTCTTT.

The table lists this clone with a few counts. The V gene is TRBV5-4, the J gene TRBJ1-2, with 9 bases lining up with TRBD1. After removal of 3 bases from V and 6 bases from J, the junction contained 9 bases not matched to a gene. There are 15 residues in the CDR3. Germline values: CDR1 SGHNT, CDR2 YYREEE (reference sequence). The CDR3 DNA reads as TGTGCCAGCAGCTCCTCGGGACAGGGATATGATGGCTACACCTTC. Residues: CASSSSGQGYDGYTF.

J is TRBJ2-2 and V is TRBV5-1; 10 bases line up with TRBD2. Germline-derived CDR1 and CDR2 are SGHRS and YFSETQ. The CDR3 contains 16 residues. V lost 4 bases to trimming and J lost 3 bases; unmatched junction nucleotides: 6. The CDR3 bases are TGCGCCAGCAGCCCCCCCCTAGCGGGGGACACCGGGGAGCTGTTTTTT. Translated: CASSPPLAGDTGELFF. Variable domain in full (rest from reference TRBV5-1 and TRBJ2-2): KAGVTQTPRYLIKTRGQQVTLSCSPISGHRSVSWYQQTPGQGLQFLFEYFSETQRNKGNFPGRFSGRQFSNSRSEMNVSTLELGDSALYLCASSPPLAGDTGELFFGEGSRLTVL.

There are a few counts of this clone. This sequence joins TRBV10-1 and TRBJ2-1, with 11 bases aligning to TRBD2. V lost 4 bases, J lost 10 bases, and 6 bases stayed unmatched. The V gene's germline CDR1 is WNHNN and CDR2 SYGVQD (reference sequence). The CDR3 contains 14 residues. This chain's CDR3 is CASSGVLAGGEQFF. CDR3 DNA sequence: TGCGCCAGCAGTGGGGTCCTAGCGGGAGGAGAGCAGTTCTTC.

The chain has TRBV2 and TRBJ1-1; TRBD1 agrees at 9 bases. The CDR3 loop spans 15 amino acids. Germline CDR1 and CDR2: SNHLY and FYNNEI. Trimming removed 8 bases from V and 4 bases from J; junction bases left unmatched: 11. The CDR3 sequence is CASVRTGTGTTEAFF. The DNA for the CDR3 is TGTGCCAGCGTTCGGACCGGGACAGGGACCACTGAAGCTTTCTTT.

This chain links TRBV28 with TRBJ1-3; D is unresolved. Germline-derived CDR1 and CDR2 are MDHEN and SYDVKM. The V gene lost 3 bases and the J gene lost 0 bases, with 6 bases spanning the gap. The CDR3 covers 14 residues. This chain's CDR3 is CASSFSGSGNTIYF. As DNA, the CDR3 is TGTGCCAGCAGTTTCTCCGGCTCTGGAAACACCATATATTTT. Filled out from reference TRBV28 and TRBJ1-3, the complete variable domain reads DVKVTQSSRYLVKRTGEKVFLECVQDMDHENMFWYRQDPGLGLRLIYFSYDVKMKEKGDIPEGYSVSREKKERFSLILESASTNQTSMYLCASSFSGSGNTIYFGEGSWLTVV.

This chain joins TRBV6-4 and TRBJ2-2; D gene uncertain. The CDR3 extends over 15 amino acids. The germline V and J ends were trimmed by 3 bases and 0 bases, with 8 bases remaining between them. Germline CDR1 and CDR2: MRHNA and SNTAGT. The CDR3 loop is CASSDGLANTGELFF. CDR3 bases: TGTGCCAGCAGTGATGGCCTAGCGAACACCGGGGAGCTGTTTTTT.

There are a few counts of this clone. The gene calls are TRBV7-9 and TRBJ2-2; weak D call: TRBD1 (6 bases). This CDR3 is 15 amino acids long. Trimming cost V 6 bases and J 3 bases, with 14 bases left between them. The germline gives CDR1 SEHNR, CDR2 FQNEAQ (reference sequence). This chain's CDR3 is CASSFSWTDTGELFF. The CDR3, as DNA: TGTGCCAGCAGTTTCTCTTGGACAGACACCGGGGAGCTGTTTTTT.

The CDR3 coding sequence is TGTGCCAGCGGGGGGATTAGCGGGGGGAAATACGAGCAGTACTTC. It encodes CASGGISGGKYEQYF. V gene TRBV6-5 combines with J gene TRBJ2-7, with 10 bases lining up with TRBD2. The CDR3 has 15 amino acids. Per germline, CDR1 MNHEY and CDR2 SVGAGI. The V segment lost 8 bases and the J segment 4 bases; nucleotides outside the gene matches: 11.

This clone was counted only a few times. The rearrangement uses TRBV7-3 and TRBJ2-3; TRBD2 aligns across 7 bases. Germline assignment: CDR1 SGHTA and CDR2 FQGTGA. The length of the CDR3 is 16 residues. The V and J ends lost 5 bases and 3 bases, in that order; junction bases with no gene match: 11. The chain's CDR3 is CASSTTGTTGTDTQYF. CDR3 DNA sequence: TGTGCCAGCAGCACAACCGGGACTACCGGGACAGATACGCAGTATTTT.

The table lists this clone with a few counts. The gene calls are TRBV18 and TRBJ1-1; D is perhaps TRBD1 (6 bases). Trimming cost V 3 bases and J 0 bases, with 11 bases left between them. The CDR3 consists of 15 residues. Germline V CDR1 and CDR2: KGHSH, LQKENI. In DNA, the CDR3 is TGTGCCAGCTCACCGGGCAGGGGAATGAACACTGAAGCTTTCTTT. The encoded protein is CASSPGRGMNTEAFF.

This clone was found a few times. The rearrangement uses TRBV7-6 and TRBJ2-1; no firm D call. The CDR3 length is 12 residues. Trimming left V 5 bases short and J 10 bases short, with 12 bases between. The V gene's germline CDR1 is SGHVS and CDR2 FNYEAQ. The CDR3 sequence is CASSTTPGEQFF. The CDR3 DNA reads as TGTGCCAGCAGCACTACTCCCGGGGAGCAGTTCTTC.

This clone was observed a handful of times. The chain combines TRBV6-7 with TRBJ2-5; D perhaps matches TRBD2 (6 bases). TRBV6-7 is designated an ORF whose function remains uncertain. CDR3 length equals 14 residues. The V end lost 6 bases, the J end lost 2 bases, and 13 bases lay between the germline ends. The CDR3: CASSPGTVQETQYF. In DNA form, the CDR3 reads TGTGCCAGCAGCCCTGGGACTGTACAAGAGACCCAGTACTTC.

The chain employs TRBV27 and TRBJ2-5; 7 nucleotides line up with TRBD2. This CDR3 is built from 16 residues. Germline CDR1 and CDR2: MNHEY and SMNVEV (reference sequence). The V gene end was trimmed by 5 bases and the J gene end by 5 bases; junction bases not matched to a gene: 14. The CDR3 DNA reads TGTGCCAGCAGTCCCTTGGGGGAGGGCAGGTTGGAGACCCAGTACTTC. Protein: CASSPLGEGRLETQYF.

This sequence joins TRBV18 and TRBJ2-3; 14 bases are a match to TRBD2. This CDR3 has 17 amino acids. Trimming cost V 2 bases and J 9 bases; bases outside gene matches: 10. Germline V lookup: CDR1 KGHSH, CDR2 LQKENI. The CDR3 nucleotides are TGTGCCAGCTCACCATTTACGGGACTAGCGGGAGTAGGGACGCAGTATTTT. This sequence encodes CASSPFTGLAGVGTQYF. Filled out from reference TRBV18 and TRBJ2-3, the complete variable domain reads NAGVMQNPRHLVRRRGQEARLRCSPMKGHSHVYWYRQLPEEGLKFMVYLQKENIIDESGMPKERFSAEFPKEGPSILRIQQVVRGDSAAYFCASSPFTGLAGVGTQYFGPGTRLTVL.

The chain has TRBV4-2 and TRBJ2-7, with D tentatively TRBD1 (6 bases). The V end was cut by 6 bases, the J end by 2 bases, with 8 bases between. The CDR3 is 12 amino acids. The germline gives CDR1 LGHNA, CDR2 YNFKEQ. In nucleotides, the CDR3 is TGTGCCAGCAGTGGACAGCCCTACGAGCAGTACTTC. Encoded protein: CASSGQPYEQYF.